This paragraph reports one T cell receptor beta chain. Its antigen is not yet known. No base qualities exist here, and no much larger clone lies one base off it. This record comes from a study of shared T cell receptors in the human thymus (dated by TCRdb to the early 2020s). Regarding the complete study: The study examined how self-reactive, shared T-cell receptor alpha chains are generated in the human thymus.

Trimming removed 2 bases from V and 5 bases from J; the gene matches leave 3 bases unexplained. Including cysteine and phenylalanine, the CDR3 has 14 amino acids. The CDR3 DNA has 42 bases and is translated from base 1. The germline V gene (reference sequence) sets CDR1 to MNHEY and CDR2 to SMNVEV. To prepare the library, the immunoSEQ multiplex PCR assay was applied. The immuneACCESS repertoire file appears here via TCRdb, limited to in-frame rearrangements. These files lack a portion of the clones; in checked studies, under half of the deficit traces to unresolved V genes, and the cause of the others is not known. A total of almost 550,000 clones appear in this sample, about four fifths of them only once. The ten largest clones take up about 0.013% of the sample. This same sample was also taken into another study, of human thymus T cells. The second study also describes: Donors were immunologically healthy infants undergoing open corrective cardiac surgery for congenital heart defects in Finland. The thymus tissue came from surgical resects taken out during corrective cardiac surgery. Both the thymic and the peripheral blood repertoires appeared to show biased V and J gene segment usage. The related research reported highly overlapping thymic TCR repertoires among unrelated individuals. The study characterized TCR alpha and beta repertoires from about 8 infant thymus samples and a few related peripheral blood samples. The cohort included six male and a couple of female infants, with donor ages spanning 7 to 244 days. Thymocytes were freed from the tissue by mechanical means and kept at -70 degrees C as pellets of roughly 8.5-31 million cells. A QIAsymphony instrument was used to extract genomic DNA from frozen cell pellets. The immunoSEQ multiplex PCR assay was used to amplify the TCRB and TCRAD loci from a standardized amount of quality-controlled genomic DNA. The V(D)J region was spanned by amplicons of a length sufficient to cover the CDR3 and to identify V and J genes. Amplicon sequencing was performed on an Illumina platform through the commercial immunoSEQ service. Primer bias and sequencing errors were corrected as previously described, and TCRAD and TCRB were defined on the basis of the IMGT database. The repertoires were analysed using immunoSEQ Analyzer 3.0 and VDJTools for basic statistics, V/J segment usage, diversity estimates, rarefaction and pairwise overlap. Diversity was estimated using the Chao1, ChaoE, Efron-Thisted, Shannon and inverse Simpson indices, and was also estimated on datasets down-sampled to the size of the smallest sample. Repertoire overlap was determined by strict matching of CDR3 nucleotide sequence, V gene and J gene, and Jaccard-based multidimensional scaling clustering was applied. Thymus samples yielded on average approximately 800,000 unique TCRB clonotypes, compared with around 79,000 from blood samples.

The rearrangement combines TRBV27 with TRBJ2-3; 8 central nucleotides agree with TRBD1. This sequence was found in a boy under two years old with a congenital heart defect. Donor details come from another sample of the same person, matched by shared clones. The specimen sequenced was thymocytes. This receptor has the CDR3 CASSLQGAGDTQYF. The sequenced DNA: TGTGCCAGCAGTTTACAGGGGGCAGGAGATACGCAGTATTTT.